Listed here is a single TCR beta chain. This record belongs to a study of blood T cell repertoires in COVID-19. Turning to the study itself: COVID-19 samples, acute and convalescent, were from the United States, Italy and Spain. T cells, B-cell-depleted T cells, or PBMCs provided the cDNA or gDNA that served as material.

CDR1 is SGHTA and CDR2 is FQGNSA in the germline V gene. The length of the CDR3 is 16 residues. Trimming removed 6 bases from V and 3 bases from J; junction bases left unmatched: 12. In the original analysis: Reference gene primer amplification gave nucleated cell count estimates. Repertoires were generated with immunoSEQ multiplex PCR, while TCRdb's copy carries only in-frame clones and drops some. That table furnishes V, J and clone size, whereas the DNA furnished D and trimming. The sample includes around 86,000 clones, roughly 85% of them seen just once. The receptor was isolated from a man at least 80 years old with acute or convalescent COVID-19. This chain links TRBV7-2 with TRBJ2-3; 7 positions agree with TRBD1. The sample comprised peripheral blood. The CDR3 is CASSLVRTGGTDTQYF. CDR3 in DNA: TGTGCCAGCAGTCTCGTCAGGACAGGCGGAACAGATACGCAGTATTTT.